These 19 T cell receptor beta chains originate from one sample sequenced in a study of blood T cell repertoires in COVID-19. Method: immunoSEQ multiplex PCR; TCRdb's copy keeps in-frame clones and lacks some. The table shows some 240,000 clones, with around three quarters occurring only once. What was sequenced was peripheral blood. Receptors originate from a woman in her seventies with acute or convalescent COVID-19.

In nucleotides, the CDR3 is TGTGCCAGTAGCCCCCAGGGGGGCCTCCCCTACGAGCAGTACTTC. This translates into CASSPQGGLPYEQYF. This chain joins TRBV19 and TRBJ2-7; TRBD1 might be the D (7 bases). Germline CDR1 is LNHDA and CDR2 is SQIVND (reference sequence). This CDR3 has 15 residues. V lost 6 bases to trimming and J lost 2 bases, with 17 bases between them.

J is TRBJ1-2 and V is TRBV14, with D unresolved. In germline, CDR1 is SGHDN, CDR2 FVKESK. The V end was cut by 2 bases, the J end by 2 bases, with 9 bases between. The CDR3 loop spans 14 amino acids. The CDR3 protein is CASSQQTANYGYTF. CDR3 coding DNA: TGTGCCAGCAGCCAACAAACTGCAAACTATGGCTACACCTTC.

This chain joins TRBV5-5 and TRBJ2-5, with 8 positions matching TRBD1. V gave up 0 bases and J gave up 5 bases; unmatched junction bases: 6. The CDR3 covers 15 residues. The germline gives CDR1 SGHKS, CDR2 YYEKEE (reference sequence). DNA of the CDR3: TGTGCCAGCAGCTTGGGGACAGGGACGATTGAGACCCAGTACTTC. Amino acids: CASSLGTGTIETQYF.

V gene TRBV30 combines with J gene TRBJ2-2; 8 positions agree with TRBD2. Germline trimming cut 5 bases from V and 6 bases from J; bases unmatched to any gene: 11. The CDR3 totals 15 residues. Germline loops: CDR1 GTSNPN, CDR2 SVGIG (reference sequence). The CDR3 sequence is CAWYPGGFYAGELFF. The CDR3 nucleotides are TGTGCCTGGTACCCGGGAGGGTTCTACGCCGGGGAGCTGTTTTTT.

The chain is built from TRBV4-1 and TRBJ1-6, with TRBD1 matching over 8 bases. The CDR3 length is 16 residues. The germline V gene has CDR1 MGHRA and CDR2 YSYEKL. Trimming removed 4 bases from V and 7 bases from J; junction bases left unmatched: 9. The CDR3 DNA reads as TGCGCCAGCAGCCCCCAGGTGGACAGGGTAAATTCACCCCTCCACTTT. It yields the protein CASSPQVDRVNSPLHF.

The chain recombines TRBV18 with TRBJ2-7, with 12 bases aligning to TRBD2. Germline V CDR1 and CDR2: KGHSH, LQKENI. Trimming cost V 3 bases and J 4 bases; bases outside gene matches: 7. The CDR3 totals 16 residues. CDR3 sequence (DNA): TGTGCCAGCTCACCCTCCGGGACTAGCGGGTCGTACGAGCAGTACTTC. The encoded protein is CASSPSGTSGSYEQYF.

The chain has TRBV19 and TRBJ1-1; tentatively, D is TRBD1 (5 bases). Germline-derived CDR1 and CDR2 are LNHDA and SQIVND (reference sequence). V was pared by 2 bases and J by 4 bases, with 26 bases between. The length of the CDR3 is 19 residues. The CDR3 here is CASSITPLAGRGEGTEAFF. DNA of the CDR3: TGTGCCAGTAGTATAACCCCCCTGGCAGGGAGGGGTGAGGGCACTGAAGCTTTCTTT.

This chain links TRBV7-2 with TRBJ2-7; 8 nucleotides line up with TRBD1. The V gene end was trimmed by 4 bases and the J gene end by 2 bases; junction bases not matched to a gene: 7. CDR1 SGHTA and CDR2 FQGNSA come from the germline V gene. This CDR3 comprises 15 residues. This CDR3 is CASSYQTGDPYEQYF. In DNA form, the CDR3 reads TGTGCCAGCAGCTATCAGACAGGGGATCCCTACGAGCAGTACTTC.

The CDR3 region is CASTILSPEDSDGNTIYF. The CDR3 region has the DNA TGTGCCAGCACCATTTTATCCCCTGAGGACAGCGATGGAAACACCATATATTTT. The chain uses TRBV27 and TRBJ1-3; D is perhaps TRBD1 (6 bases). V lost 7 bases, J lost 3 bases, and 25 bases lay in between. This CDR3 has 18 residues. Germline V gene sequence: CDR1 MNHEY, CDR2 SMNVEV (reference sequence).

J is TRBJ1-5 and V is TRBV5-8; 8 nucleotides align to TRBD1. Germline CDR1 and CDR2: SGHTS and YDEGEE. The V and J ends lost 1 base and 7 bases, in that order; junction bases with no gene match: 7. CDR3 size: 15 residues. The CDR3 sequence is CASSLFQGASQPQHF. CDR3 in DNA: TGTGCCAGCAGCTTGTTCCAGGGGGCAAGCCAGCCCCAGCATTTT. Combining the CDR3 with reference TRBV5-8 and TRBJ1-5 gives the whole variable domain EAGVTQSPTHLIKTRGQQATLRCSPISGHTSVYWYQQALGLGLQFLLWYDEGEERNRGNFPPRFSGRQFPNYSSELNVNALELEDSALYLCASSLFQGASQPQHFGDGTRLSIL.

This clone was observed a handful of times. The chain carries TRBV28 and TRBJ1-5, with TRBD1 matching 8 bases. This CDR3 has 16 amino acids. Trimming cost V 6 bases and J 6 bases; bases outside gene matches: 13. The germline CDR1 and CDR2 sequences are MDHEN and SYDVKM. CDR3 in DNA: TGTGCCAGCAGCCCCCCAGGACAGGGTAGGGGTCAGCCCCAGCATTTT. This sequence encodes CASSPPGQGRGQPQHF.

This rearrangement joins TRBV7-8 to TRBJ2-1; 8 positions match TRBD2. Germline-derived CDR1 and CDR2 are SGHVS and FQNEAQ. This CDR3 has 16 residues. The trim removed 2 bases at V and 6 bases at J, leaving 9 bases unmatched. CDR3 sequence reads: CASSLRTGGPVNEQFF. CDR3 coding DNA: TGTGCCAGCAGCTTAAGGACGGGGGGGCCGGTCAATGAGCAGTTCTTC. The full variable domain, completed using reference TRBV7-8 and TRBJ2-1, is GAGVSQSPRYKVAKRGQDVALRCDPISGHVSLFWYQQALGQGPEFLTYFQNEAQLDKSGLPSDRFFAERPEGSVSTLKIQRTQQEDSAVYLCASSLRTGGPVNEQFFGPGTRLTVL.

This clone was counted between two and nine times. CDR3 bases: TGCGCCAGCAGCCAAGTAGGACTAGCGGGGAGGCGGGTCACAGATACGCAGTATTTT. This translates into CASSQVGLAGRRVTDTQYF. This sequence joins TRBV4-1 and TRBJ2-3; TRBD2 aligns across 12 bases. Losses at the gene ends were 1 base for V and 2 bases for J; bases not matched to a gene: 10. This CDR3 spans 19 amino acids. Germline values: CDR1 MGHRA, CDR2 YSYEKL.

This sequence joins TRBV14 and TRBJ2-1; a possible D gene is TRBD2 (6 bases). This CDR3 comprises 15 residues. Germline CDR1 and CDR2: SGHDN and FVKESK. The germline V and J ends were trimmed by 4 bases and 6 bases, with 16 bases remaining between them. The CDR3 protein is CASSLPPGVINEQFF. DNA of the CDR3: TGTGCCAGCAGCCTCCCCCCGGGGGTGATCAATGAGCAGTTCTTC.

The chain employs TRBV7-3 and TRBJ2-5; TRBD2 matches 7 bases. The ends lost 5 bases at V and 1 base at J; junction bases unmatched: 7. There are 15 residues in the CDR3. The germline V gene has CDR1 SGHTA and CDR2 FQGTGA. The CDR3 coding sequence is TGTGCCAGCAGCGACGGCGGGGGATCCCAAGAGACCCAGTACTTC. Its protein is CASSDGGGSQETQYF.

The chain recombines TRBV7-6 with TRBJ2-1; 7 nucleotides agree with TRBD2. Losses at the gene ends were 6 bases for V and 4 bases for J; bases not matched to a gene: 12. The germline V gene has CDR1 SGHVS and CDR2 FNYEAQ. The CDR3 is 16 amino acids. The CDR3 bases are TGTGCCAGCAGGCGGAGGGCTAGCGGAGAATACAATGAGCAGTTCTTC. This codes for CASRRRASGEYNEQFF.

The chain combines TRBV7-9 with TRBJ1-2; D remains unclear. Germline V CDR1 and CDR2: SEHNR, FQNEAQ (reference sequence). Trimming pared 2 bases from V and 8 bases from J, leaving 9 bases between. The CDR3 sequence is 12 residues long. The CDR3 spells CASSLSQFGYTF. In nucleotides, the CDR3 is TGTGCCAGCAGCTTAAGCCAATTCGGCTACACCTTC.

This chain uses TRBV10-3 with TRBJ2-7; D remains unclear. CDR1 ENHRY and CDR2 SYGVKD come from the germline V gene. V shed 0 bases and J shed 0 bases, with 12 bases lying between them. This CDR3 comprises 16 residues. This CDR3 is CAISESIGSSSYEQYV. CDR3 DNA sequence: TGTGCCATCAGTGAGTCTATCGGGTCTAGCTCCTACGAGCAGTACGTC.

V is TRBV19 and J is TRBJ2-2; D is possibly TRBD2 (6 bases). The CDR3 totals 18 residues. The ends were cut back, 0 bases at V and 3 bases at J, with 17 bases in the middle. Germline V CDR1 and CDR2: LNHDA, SQIVND (reference sequence). The CDR3 sequence: CASSIEGLAGPYTGELFF. CDR3 nucleotide sequence: TGTGCCAGTAGTATAGAGGGTCTGGCGGGGCCTTACACCGGGGAGCTGTTTTTT.